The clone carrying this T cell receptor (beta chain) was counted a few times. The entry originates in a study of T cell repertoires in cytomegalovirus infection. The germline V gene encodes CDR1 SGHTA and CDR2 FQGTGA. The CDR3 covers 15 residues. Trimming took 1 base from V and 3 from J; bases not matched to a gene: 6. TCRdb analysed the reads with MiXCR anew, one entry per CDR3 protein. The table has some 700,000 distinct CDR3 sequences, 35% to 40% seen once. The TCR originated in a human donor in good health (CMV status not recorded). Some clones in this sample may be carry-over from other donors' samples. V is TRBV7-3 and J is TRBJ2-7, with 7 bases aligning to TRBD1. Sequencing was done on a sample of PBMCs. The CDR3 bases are TGTGCCAGCAGCTTAAATCCCGGGGACAGCTACGAGCAGTACTTC. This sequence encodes CASSLNPGDSYEQYF.